One and the same sample provided the 18 T cell receptor beta chains below, sequenced in a study of blood T cells in healthy people across ages. A second PCR of 7 to 11 cycles used a sample-barcoded 5' primer and a J-beta primer mix. TCRdb independently ran MiXCR on the 5' RACE reads; one entry per CDR3 protein. The top ten hold about 4% of the sample, which has some 1,500,000 distinct CDR3 sequences, roughly two fifths seen once. The sample taken for sequencing was blood. The receptor source for this set is a woman under 30 in good health.

V gene TRBV12-3 or TRBV12-4 combines with J gene TRBJ2-3, with D tentatively TRBD2 (7 bases). This CDR3 is 16 amino acids long. Trimming stripped 3 bases from V and 0 bases from J, with 13 bases between. CDR3 nucleotides: TGTGCCAGCAGTTTTACGGGGGGCAAGAGCACAGATACGCAGTATTTT. Its translation: CASSFTGGKSTDTQYF.

In this sample, this clonotype turned up a few times. This chain connects TRBV12-3 or TRBV12-4 to TRBJ2-7; a possible D gene is TRBD1 (5 bases). V lost 3 bases, J lost 0 bases, and 12 bases lay in between. The CDR3 contains 15 residues. Written as DNA, the CDR3 is TGTGCCAGCAGTTTCGCTGACAGCATCTCCTACGAGCAGTACTTC. Its translation is CASSFADSISYEQYF.

The rearrangement joins TRBV5-1 to TRBJ1-2, with a tentative D call TRBD1 (6 bases). V dropped 0 bases and J dropped 4 bases, with 16 bases sitting between them. The CDR3 runs to 16 residues. Germline-derived CDR1 and CDR2 are SGHRS and YFSETQ. CDR3: CASSLATGGAAYGYTF. The CDR3 DNA reads TGCGCCAGCAGCTTGGCCACCGGGGGCGCAGCCTATGGCTACACCTTC.

This clonotype occurred many times. This chain connects TRBV3-1 to TRBJ2-1, with no clear D. This CDR3 is built from 14 residues. V lost 0 bases, J lost 7 bases, and 10 bases lay in between. Germline CDR1 reads LGHDT; CDR2 reads YNNKEL (reference sequence). CDR3 region: CASSQDTTSNEQFF. CDR3 sequence (DNA): TGTGCCAGCAGCCAAGATACCACGTCGAATGAGCAGTTCTTC.

The J gene is TRBJ1-5, the V gene TRBV9, with D tentatively TRBD1 (6 bases). V was cut by 0 bases and J by 7 bases, with 11 bases left in between. The CDR3 totals 14 residues. Germline CDR1 reads SGDLS; CDR2 reads YYNGEE. CDR3 bases: TGTGCCAGCAGCGTAGGAAGGGGGAAGCAGCCCCAGCATTTT. Amino acids: CASSVGRGKQPQHF.

V and J are TRBV28 and TRBJ2-7, with a weak D call TRBD2 (6 bases). Trimming removed 3 bases from V and 2 bases from J, with 17 bases in between. Germline CDR1 is MDHEN and CDR2 is SYDVKM. The CDR3 runs to 16 residues. The CDR3 region has the DNA TGTGCCAGCAGTTTTCAACCCCTAGCGCCGACCTACGAGCAGTACTTC. This sequence encodes CASSFQPLAPTYEQYF.

J is TRBJ1-4 and V is TRBV20-1, with D maybe TRBD1 (6 bases). There are 13 residues in the CDR3. Germline V gene lookup returns CDR1 DFQATT and CDR2 SNEGSKA (reference sequence). Deletions cut 0 bases from V and 8 bases from J, with 10 bases between. The CDR3 sequence: CSAREGTIEKLFF. The CDR3 region has the DNA TGCAGTGCTAGAGAGGGGACAATCGAAAAACTGTTTTTT.

V is TRBV29-1 and J is TRBJ2-5; a possible D gene is TRBD2 (6 bases). Germline loops: CDR1 SQVTM, CDR2 ANQGSEA. V was cut by 5 bases and J by 1 base, with 11 bases left in between. The CDR3 length is 13 residues. The CDR3 DNA follows: TGCAGCGTTCACCGGGGGTGCCAAGAGACCCAGTACTTC. This codes for CSVHRGCQETQYF.

The CDR3 region has the DNA TGTGCCACCAGCAGAGATTTTTCGAGTGGCGTTAGCTCCTACAATGAGCAGTTCTTC. Its protein is CATSRDFSSGVSSYNEQFF. V usage is TRBV15 and J usage is TRBJ2-1; D unresolved. Germline-derived CDR1 and CDR2 are LNHNV and YYDKDF (reference sequence). The V gene lost 0 bases and the J gene lost 0 bases, with 18 bases spanning the gap. This CDR3 spans 19 amino acids. Based on the CDR3 plus reference TRBV15 and TRBJ2-1, the full variable domain is DAMVIQNPRYQVTQFGKPVTLSCSQTLNHNVMYWYQQKSSQAPKLLFHYYDKDFNNEADTPDNFQSRRPNTSFCFLDIRSPGLGDTAMYLCATSRDFSSGVSSYNEQFFGPGTRLTVL.

The chain carries TRBV25-1 and TRBJ2-1; D is unresolved. Trimming left V 3 bases short and J 10 bases short, with 13 bases between. Germline V gene data show CDR1 as MGHDK and CDR2 as SYGVNS. This CDR3 is built from 13 residues. The CDR3 protein is CASSDITEHEQFF. The CDR3 DNA reads as TGTGCCAGCAGTGATATAACGGAGCACGAGCAGTTCTTC. The full variable domain, rest sourced from reference TRBV25-1 and TRBJ2-1, is EADIYQTPRYLVIGTGKKITLECSQTMGHDKMYWYQQDPGMELHLIHYSYGVNSTEKGDLSSESTVSRIRTEHFPLTLESARPSHTSQYLCASSDITEHEQFFGPGTRLTVL.

In the case of this clonotype: One end of the junction is discordant with germline, which a read error may explain. V is TRBV27 and J is TRBJ2-4; D gene ambiguous. The better agreement between TRBJ2-5 and the DNA end casts doubt on the J call. This CDR3 contains 15 residues. The germline gives CDR1 MNHEY, CDR2 SMNVEV (reference sequence). This CDR3 is CASSLGVAPQGTQYF. The CDR3 coding sequence is TGTGCCAGCAGTTTAGGAGTGGCACCACAAGGGACCCAGTACTTC.

This chain joins TRBV9 and TRBJ1-1; TRBD1 matches at 7 bases. The V gene end was trimmed by 6 bases and the J gene end by 1 base; junction bases not matched to a gene: 9. The CDR3 covers 15 residues. The germline CDR1 and CDR2 sequences are SGDLS and YYNGEE. The CDR3 reads CASTSTGTANTEAFF. DNA of the CDR3: TGTGCCAGCACATCAACCGGGACAGCGAACACTGAAGCTTTCTTT. Based on the CDR3 plus reference TRBV9 and TRBJ1-1, the full variable domain is DSGVTQTPKHLITATGQRVTLRCSPRSGDLSVYWYQQSLDQGLQFLIQYYNGEERAKGNILERFSAQQFPDLHSELNLSSLELGDSALYFCASTSTGTANTEAFFGQGTRLTVV.

With regard to this clonotype: One end of the junction does not line up with germline, which may come from a read error. This chain joins TRBV7-2 and TRBJ1-2; D not resolved. Germline V gene lookup returns CDR1 SGHTA and CDR2 FQGNSA. This CDR3 is 15 amino acids long. The CDR3 loop reads CAGSLAKNPLNGYTF. The CDR3, as DNA: TGTGCCGGCAGTCTAGCCAAGAACCCGCTTAATGGCTACACCTTC.

This chain links TRBV27 with TRBJ1-2; TRBD1 matches 7 bases. CDR3 length: 17 amino acids. J lost 4 bases, V lost 1 base, and 12 bases had no gene match. CDR1 is MNHEY, CDR2 SMNVEV, per germline (reference sequence). The CDR3 loop is CASSLFPRPTGAYGYTF. The CDR3 DNA reads as TGTGCCAGCAGTTTATTTCCACGCCCCACAGGGGCCTATGGCTACACCTTC.

In the case of this clonotype: This may be a read error, as it is one base from a much larger clone. The chain employs TRBV7-2 and TRBJ2-1; TRBD2 might be the D (5 bases). Between the trimmed V and J ends, which lost 1 base and 10 bases, there was a span of 11 bases. Germline V gene lookup returns CDR1 SGHTA and CDR2 FQGNSA. This CDR3 region has 13 residues. The CDR3 DNA sequence: TGTGCCAGCAGCTTAGTAGCGTTCTACGAGCAGTTCTTC. Translated, it gives CASSLVAFYEQFF.

The chain recombines TRBV4-3 with TRBJ1-4; 10 nucleotides match TRBD1. Losses at the gene ends were 2 bases for V and 7 bases for J; bases not matched to a gene: 19. This CDR3 has 20 residues. CDR1 and CDR2 (germline): LGHNA, YSLEER. The CDR3 DNA sequence: TGCGCCAGCAGCCAAAAGACTCCGGGACAGGGGCACCGAGGGGGTGAAAAACTGTTTTTT. It specifies CASSQKTPGQGHRGGEKLFF.

Only a few counts were recorded for this clonotype. The V and J genes are TRBV4-2 and TRBJ1-1; TRBD1 matches 7 bases. The V and J ends lost 3 bases and 2 bases, in that order; junction bases with no gene match: 3. Germline V lookup: CDR1 LGHNA, CDR2 YNFKEQ. The CDR3 is 14 residues long. The chain's CDR3 is CASSHAGGNTEAFF. Here the CDR3 DNA reads TGTGCCAGCAGCCACGCAGGGGGTAACACTGAAGCTTTCTTT.

The chain couples TRBV3-1 to TRBJ2-6; D is undetermined. V was trimmed by 4 bases and J by 0 bases, leaving 13 bases between them. Germline V CDR1 and CDR2: LGHDT, YNNKEL (reference sequence). This CDR3 spans 17 amino acids. CDR3 sequence reads: CASSPGRLISGANVLTF. The CDR3 nucleotides are TGTGCCAGCAGCCCCGGACGGTTAATCTCTGGGGCCAACGTCCTGACTTTC. Based on the CDR3 plus reference TRBV3-1 and TRBJ2-6, the full variable domain is DTAVSQTPKYLVTQMGNDKSIKCEQNLGHDTMYWYKQDSKKFLKIMFSYNNKELIINETVPNRFSPKSPDKAHLNLHINSLELGDSAVYFCASSPGRLISGANVLTFGAGSRLTVL.